Listed here are 19 T cell receptor beta chains from one sample, sequenced in a study of early T cells in non-severe SARS-CoV-2 infection. In TCRdb, the 5' RACE reads were re-called with MiXCR into one record per CDR3 protein. The repertoire consists of just over 70,000 distinct CDR3 sequences, with around an eighth occurring once and the leading ten covering 0.95% to 1.5%. The sequenced material came from whole blood. Receptors originate from an adult who was a healthcare worker with PCR-confirmed SARS-CoV-2 infection or an uninfected control (not recorded which).

In this sample, this clonotype turned up many times. The J gene is TRBJ1-2, the V gene TRBV20-1; no clear D gene. CDR1 is DFQATT and CDR2 is SNEGSKA in the germline V gene (reference sequence). The V end lost 7 bases, the J end lost 8 bases, and 17 bases lay between the germline ends. There are 12 residues in the CDR3. The CDR3 here is CSVVSGELGYTF. The CDR3 DNA reads as TGCAGTGTCGTCAGTGGGGAGCTGGGCTACACCTTC.

This clonotype was seen repeatedly, ten times or more. The genes are TRBV6-5 and TRBJ2-3; the match to TRBD1 covers 7 bases. Germline values: CDR1 MNHEY, CDR2 SVGAGI. V lost 4 bases to trimming and J lost 1 base; unmatched junction nucleotides: 8. CDR3 size: 16 residues. The CDR3 sequence: CASSSETGSGTDTQYF. The CDR3 bases are TGTGCCAGCAGTTCGGAGACAGGGTCCGGCACAGATACGCAGTATTTT.

The chain recombines TRBV29-1 with TRBJ2-7; no firm D call. The length of the CDR3 is 13 residues. CDR1 is SQVTM and CDR2 is ANQGSEA in the germline V gene. The V end was cut by 5 bases, the J end by 7 bases, with 18 bases between. The CDR3 coding sequence is TGCAGCGTTCTCGGTATGGACGCGAGGGAGCAGTACTTC. This codes for CSVLGMDAREQYF.

At least ten counts were recorded for this clonotype. This chain's CDR3 is CASSTDIPYEQYF. The CDR3 coding sequence is TGCGCCAGCAGCACGGACATCCCCTACGAGCAGTACTTC. The chain carries TRBV5-1 and TRBJ2-7; possible D gene TRBD1, 5 bases. The CDR3 extends over 13 amino acids. Per the germline V gene, CDR1 is SGHRS and CDR2 is YFSETQ. Deletions cut 4 bases from V and 2 bases from J, with 10 bases between.

The chain couples TRBV28 to TRBJ2-7; weak D call: TRBD2 (6 bases). The germline CDR1 and CDR2 sequences are MDHEN and SYDVKM. CDR3 length: 14 residues. Trimming shortened V by 1 base and J by 8 bases, and 15 bases separated the two germline ends. The CDR3 loop reads CASSLFRDLQKQYF. The CDR3 DNA follows: TGTGCCAGCAGTTTATTTCGGGACTTGCAGAAGCAGTACTTC.

This clonotype has at least ten counts. This sequence joins TRBV24-1 and TRBJ2-2; D possibly matches TRBD1 or TRBD2 (6 bases each). The CDR3 length is 16 residues. The germline V gene has CDR1 KGHDR and CDR2 SFDVKD. The V and J ends lost 7 bases and 3 bases respectively, with 17 bases between them. For the CDR3, the DNA is TGTGCCACCAGCCCGGAATGGGGGGCAGACACCGGGGAGCTGTTTTTT. It translates to CATSPEWGADTGELFF.

This clonotype was seen at least ten times. The CDR3 reads CASSTKGLNTEAFF. The CDR3 nucleotides are TGTGCCAGTAGCACTAAGGGGTTGAACACTGAAGCTTTCTTT. V usage is TRBV18 and J usage is TRBJ1-1; D possibly corresponds to TRBD1 (5 bases). The CDR3 length is 14 residues. Germline CDR1 and CDR2: KGHSH and LQKENI. Trimming took 9 bases from V and 0 from J, leaving 14 bases between them. The variable domain in full, with the rest retrieved from reference TRBV18 and TRBJ1-1, is NAGVMQNPRHLVRRRGQEARLRCSPMKGHSHVYWYRQLPEEGLKFMVYLQKENIIDESGMPKERFSAEFPKEGPSILRIQQVVRGDSAAYFCASSTKGLNTEAFFGQGTRLTVV.

In its sample, this clonotype was seen many times. CDR3 region: CAITGKQGTNYGYTF. As DNA, the CDR3 is TGTGCCATCACCGGTAAACAGGGGACTAACTATGGCTACACCTTC. The V call is TRBV10-3, the J call TRBJ1-2; TRBD1 matches at 7 bases. This CDR3 spans 15 amino acids. Germline CDR1 and CDR2: ENHRY and SYGVKD. Trimming at V came to 7 bases and at J to 0 bases, leaving 8 bases not matched to a gene.

This clonotype was found a few times. The chain couples TRBV29-1 to TRBJ2-2, with a weak D call TRBD1 (6 bases). The germline CDR1 and CDR2 sequences are SQVTM and ANQGSEA. There are 12 residues in the CDR3. The V end lost 7 bases, the J end lost 6 bases, and 12 bases lay between the germline ends. Here the CDR3 DNA reads TGCAGCGCCTCCACAGGGTCCGGGGAGCTGTTTTTT. Amino acid sequence: CSASTGSGELFF.

This clonotype showed up just a few times. In nucleotides, the CDR3 is TGCGCCAGCAGCAGGACAGGGAACGGAAACACCATATATTTT. Protein sequence: CASSRTGNGNTIYF. The chain combines TRBV10-2 with TRBJ1-3; TRBD1 matches 8 bases. CDR1 is WSHSY, CDR2 SAAADI, per germline. The CDR3 loop spans 14 amino acids. V lost 6 bases, J lost 4 bases, and 5 bases stayed unmatched.

This clonotype was observed at least ten times. This rearrangement joins TRBV20-1 to TRBJ1-1; D possibly corresponds to TRBD1 (5 bases). Germline CDR1 DFQATT, CDR2 SNEGSKA (reference sequence). There are 12 residues in the CDR3. The V and J ends lost 7 bases and 1 base respectively, with 10 bases between them. DNA for the CDR3: TGCAGTGTCAGGGTTGGGAACACTGAAGCTTTCTTT. Translation: CSVRVGNTEAFF.

The sample holds one count of this clonotype. The chain joins TRBV7-2 to TRBJ1-3; TRBD1 aligns across 9 bases. Germline trimming cut 5 bases from V and 2 bases from J; bases unmatched to any gene: 4. Germline assignment: CDR1 SGHTA and CDR2 FQGNSA. This CDR3 spans 15 amino acids. CDR3 sequence (DNA): TGTGCCAGCAGCACACGGACAGGGGCTGGAAACACCATATATTTT. Translated, it gives CASSTRTGAGNTIYF.

This clonotype was observed at least ten times. The CDR3 DNA is TGTGCCAGCATTTTAGACGACACCGGGGAGCTGTTTTTT. This codes for CASILDDTGELFF. This rearrangement joins TRBV6-6 to TRBJ2-2; D uncertain. CDR1 and CDR2 (germline): MNHNY, SVGAGI (reference sequence). The CDR3 length is 13 residues. Deletions cut 7 bases from V and 3 bases from J, with 9 bases between.

This clonotype was counted ten times or more. V gene TRBV28 combines with J gene TRBJ2-5; 9 bases line up with TRBD2. The CDR3 is 14 residues long. Germline CDR1 MDHEN, CDR2 SYDVKM. V was pared by 2 bases and J by 2 bases, with 0 bases of the junction left unmatched. The chain's CDR3 is CASSLAGGQETQYF. DNA for the CDR3: TGTGCCAGCAGTTTAGCGGGAGGGCAAGAGACCCAGTACTTC.

This clonotype has a count of ten or more. This rearrangement joins TRBV11-2 to TRBJ2-2; tentatively, D is TRBD2 (6 bases). The CDR3 covers 14 residues. CDR1 SGHAT and CDR2 FQNNGV come from the germline V gene. V was cut by 8 bases and J by 6 bases, with 16 bases left in between. This chain's CDR3 is CASGGDSAPGELFF. Here the CDR3 DNA reads TGTGCCAGCGGAGGGGACTCGGCTCCCGGGGAGCTGTTTTTT.

There are many counts of this clonotype. The genes are TRBV5-1 and TRBJ2-7; no firm D call. Trimming cost V 0 bases and J 7 bases, with 14 bases left between them. The CDR3 loop spans 14 amino acids. Germline V CDR1 and CDR2: SGHRS, YFSETQ. This CDR3 is CASSLEVGWVEQYF. The CDR3, as DNA: TGCGCCAGCAGCTTGGAGGTGGGCTGGGTGGAGCAGTACTTC.

This clonotype was counted many times. This chain connects TRBV5-5 to TRBJ2-7; D tentatively fits TRBD1 or TRBD2 (5 bases each). V lost 1 base and J 4 bases, leaving 21 bases between the germline ends. The germline V gene has CDR1 SGHKS and CDR2 YYEKEE (reference sequence). This CDR3 spans 17 amino acids. CDR3 DNA sequence: TGTGCCAGCAGCTTGTATAGGGACCTAGCAGAGTGGTACGAGCAGTACTTC. It yields the protein CASSLYRDLAEWYEQYF.

This clonotype was observed many times. This chain uses TRBV6-2 or TRBV6-3 with TRBJ2-7; 8 nucleotides agree with TRBD2. The CDR3 is made up of 15 amino acids. The V gene end was trimmed by 6 bases and the J gene end by 3 bases; junction bases not matched to a gene: 10. Germline CDR1 and CDR2: MNHEY and SVGEGT. CDR3: CASSNSGIGDYEQYF. The DNA for the CDR3 is TGTGCCAGCAGCAATAGCGGGATAGGGGACTACGAGCAGTACTTC.

This clonotype has a handful of counts. This may be a read error, as it is one base from a much larger clone. This chain joins TRBV29-1 and TRBJ2-1; tentatively, D is TRBD2 (7 bases). The germline V gene encodes CDR1 SQVTM and CDR2 ANQGSEA. V lost 8 bases, J lost 11 bases, and 22 bases lay in between. The CDR3 consists of 13 residues. The CDR3 region is CSSLVGGPDKQFF. CDR3 bases: TGCAGCTCCTTAGTCGGGGGGCCGGATAAGCAGTTCTTC.